Listed below are T cell receptor beta chains from one sample, sequenced in a study of shared clonotypes between healthy human individuals. Clones were read by immunoSEQ multiplex PCR, and TCRdb kept only the in-frame ones, dropping some. The repertoire holds roughly 2,500,000 clones, with approximately 94% as singletons. The sequenced sample was naive CD4+ T cells from PBMCs. All receptors derive from a man aged 18 to 35 in good health. Some clones in this sample may be carry-over from other donors' samples. CDR3s leave out the opening cysteine and the closing phenylalanine or tryptophan.

TRBJ1-4	TRBV9	ASSAWGAATNEKLF
TRBJ2-1	TRBV12-5	ASGLVLGTSNEQF
TRBJ2-3	TRBV25-1	ASSEGGGSTDTQY
TRBJ2-2	TRBV5-1	ASSSGTNTGELF
TRBJ1-1	TRBV20-1	SARPDEAAF
TRBJ2-5	TRBV5-6	ASSLVYNGETQY
TRBJ1-6	TRBV28	ASSFGDRDNSPLH
TRBJ1-1	TRBV9	ASSVLGTTEAF
TRBJ1-5	TRBV19	ASSINRDRSPYSNQPQH
TRBJ2-7	TRBV7-2	ASSRGTTYYEQY
TRBJ2-1	TRBV6-1	ATTASGSRSMF
TRBJ1-5	TRBV10-1	ASRETPSQPQH
TRBJ2-5	TRBV7-2	ARGQGETQY
TRBJ1-3	TRBV18	ASSPLVTGSGNTIY
TRBJ1-2	TRBV14	ASSQDPRAGYGYT
TRBJ2-5	TRBV29-1	SAWSGETQY
TRBJ2-2	TRBV27	ASSSWERNTGELF
TRBJ2-7	TRBV29-1	SVAGLALYEQY
TRBJ1-6	TRBV4-1	ASSQRQGLGNSPLH
TRBJ1-3	TRBV11-2	ASSPHLGNTIY
TRBJ2-5	TRBV5-1	ASVRTGLETQY
TRBJ2-1	TRBV9	ASSARGSGTSGSQDHNEQF
TRBJ1-3	TRBV13	ASSTRQALDTIY
TRBJ2-7	TRBV7-9	ASSSLPGPPVGQY
TRBJ1-5	TRBV7-9	ASSLVGGSQPQH
TRBJ2-7	TRBV28	ASAHTTGSYEQY
TRBJ2-2	TRBV5-1	ASSLQGTSNTGELF